Below are 2 T cell receptor beta chains sequenced from a single sample in a study of shared clonotypes between healthy human individuals. Sequencing was performed with immunoSEQ multiplex PCR; in TCRdb, only in-frame clones are kept and a portion is missing. The data show 600,000 to 800,000 clones, 55% to 75% seen once. The sequencing input was memory CD4+ T cells sorted from blood. Noted subset: CD45RA-negative fraction. These receptors all come from a woman under 40 in good health.

The chain is built from TRBV5-1 and TRBJ2-7; 10 nucleotides align to TRBD2. The trim removed 7 bases at V and 7 bases at J, leaving 17 bases unmatched. The V gene's germline CDR1 is SGHRS and CDR2 YFSETQ. The CDR3 runs 16 residues. CDR3 sequence (DNA): TGCGCCAGCCGACCGACTAGCGGGCGGTCCAAGGATGAGCAGTACTTC. Translating it yields CASRPTSGRSKDEQYF.

The table lists this clone with many counts. The chain has TRBV28 and TRBJ2-7; D uncertain. The V gene lost 10 bases and the J gene lost 1 base, with 20 bases spanning the gap. CDR1 and CDR2 (germline): MDHEN, SYDVKM. CDR3 length equals 15 residues. The CDR3 sequence: CAINRPIVGSYEQYF. Here the CDR3 DNA reads TGTGCCATTAACCGCCCCATTGTGGGTTCCTACGAGCAGTACTTC.